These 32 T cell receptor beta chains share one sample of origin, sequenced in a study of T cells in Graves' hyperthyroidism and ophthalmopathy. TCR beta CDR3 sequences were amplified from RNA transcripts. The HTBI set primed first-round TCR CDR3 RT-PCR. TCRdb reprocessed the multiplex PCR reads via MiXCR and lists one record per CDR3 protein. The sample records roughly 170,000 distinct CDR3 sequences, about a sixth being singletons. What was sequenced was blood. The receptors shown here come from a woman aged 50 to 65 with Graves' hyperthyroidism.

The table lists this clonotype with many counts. For the CDR3, the DNA is TGTGCCAGCCCGAACGTAGGCCAGCCCCAGCATTTT. Encoded protein: CASPNVGQPQHF. The rearrangement links TRBV27 to TRBJ1-5; D not resolved. Trimming left V 8 bases short and J 7 bases short, with 12 bases between. The CDR3 runs to 12 residues. The V gene's germline CDR1 is MNHEY and CDR2 SMNVEV (reference sequence).

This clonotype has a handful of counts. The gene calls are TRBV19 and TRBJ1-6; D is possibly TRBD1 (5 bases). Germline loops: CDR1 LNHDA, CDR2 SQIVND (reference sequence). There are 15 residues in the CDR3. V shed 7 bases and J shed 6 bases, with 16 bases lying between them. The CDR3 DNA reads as TGTGCCAGTAAAAATAACGGGGGGATTAATTCACCCCTCCACTTT. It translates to CASKNNGGINSPLHF.

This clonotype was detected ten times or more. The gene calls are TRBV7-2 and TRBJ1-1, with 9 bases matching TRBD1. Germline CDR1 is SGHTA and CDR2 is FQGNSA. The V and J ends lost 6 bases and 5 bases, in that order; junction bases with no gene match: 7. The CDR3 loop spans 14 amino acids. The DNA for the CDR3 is TGTGCCAGCAGGGCACAGGGGGCTGGTACTGAAGCTTTCTTT. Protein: CASRAQGAGTEAFF.

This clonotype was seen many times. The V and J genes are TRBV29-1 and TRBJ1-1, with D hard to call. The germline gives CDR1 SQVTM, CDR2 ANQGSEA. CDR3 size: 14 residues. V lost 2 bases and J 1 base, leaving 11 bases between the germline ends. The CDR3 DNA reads TGCAGCGTTGAACTCCTGGACCAGAACACTGAAGCTTTCTTT. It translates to CSVELLDQNTEAFF.

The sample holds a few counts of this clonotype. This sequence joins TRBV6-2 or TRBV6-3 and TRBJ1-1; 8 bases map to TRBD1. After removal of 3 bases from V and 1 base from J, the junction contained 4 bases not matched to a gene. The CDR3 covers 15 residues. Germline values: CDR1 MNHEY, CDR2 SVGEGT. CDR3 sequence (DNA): TGTGCCAGCAGTTATCTCAGGGGGCAGAACACTGAAGCTTTCTTT. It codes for CASSYLRGQNTEAFF.

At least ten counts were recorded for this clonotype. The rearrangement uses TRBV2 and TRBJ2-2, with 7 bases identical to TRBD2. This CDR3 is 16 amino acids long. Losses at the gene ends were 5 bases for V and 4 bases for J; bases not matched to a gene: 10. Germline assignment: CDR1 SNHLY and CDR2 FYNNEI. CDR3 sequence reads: CASSPGTPGGTGELFF. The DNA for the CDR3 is TGTGCCAGCAGTCCGGGGACCCCGGGAGGCACCGGGGAGCTGTTTTTT.

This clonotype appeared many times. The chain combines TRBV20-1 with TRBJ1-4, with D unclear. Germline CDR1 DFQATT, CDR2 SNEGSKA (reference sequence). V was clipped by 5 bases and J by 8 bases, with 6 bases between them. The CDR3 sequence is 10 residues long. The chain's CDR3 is CSALSEKLFF. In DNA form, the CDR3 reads TGCAGTGCTTTGTCGGAAAAACTGTTTTTT.

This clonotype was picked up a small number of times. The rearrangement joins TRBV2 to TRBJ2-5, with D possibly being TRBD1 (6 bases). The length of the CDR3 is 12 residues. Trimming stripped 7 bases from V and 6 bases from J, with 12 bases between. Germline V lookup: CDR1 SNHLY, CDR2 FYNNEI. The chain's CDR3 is CASTRDTQTQYF. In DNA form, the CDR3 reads TGTGCCAGCACCCGGGACACCCAGACCCAGTACTTC. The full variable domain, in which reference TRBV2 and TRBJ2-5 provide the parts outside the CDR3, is EPEVTQTPSHQVTQMGQEVILRCVPISNHLYFYWYRQILGQKVEFLVSFYNNEISEKSEIFDDQFSVERPDGSNFTLKIRSTKLEDSAMYFCASTRDTQTQYFGPGTRLLVL.

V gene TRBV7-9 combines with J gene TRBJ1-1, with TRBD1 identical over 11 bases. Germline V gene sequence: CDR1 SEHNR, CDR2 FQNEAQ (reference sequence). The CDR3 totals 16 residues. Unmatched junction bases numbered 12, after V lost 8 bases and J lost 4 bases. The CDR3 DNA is TGTGCCAGCGTTTCCGGACAGGGGGCGGGGGGCACTGAAGCTTTCTTT. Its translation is CASVSGQGAGGTEAFF. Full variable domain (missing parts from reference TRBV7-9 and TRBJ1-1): DTGVSQNPRHKITKRGQNVTFRCDPISEHNRLYWYRQTLGQGPEFLTYFQNEAQLEKSRLLSDRFSAERPKGSFSTLEIQRTEQGDSAMYLCASVSGQGAGGTEAFFGQGTRLTVV.

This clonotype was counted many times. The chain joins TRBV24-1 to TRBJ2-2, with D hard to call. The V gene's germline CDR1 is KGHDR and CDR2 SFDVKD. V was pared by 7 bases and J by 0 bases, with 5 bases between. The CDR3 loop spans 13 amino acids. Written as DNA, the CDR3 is TGTGCCACCAGCCCGGCGAACACCGGGGAGCTGTTTTTT. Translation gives CATSPANTGELFF.

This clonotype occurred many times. The CDR3 here is CASSYSNPYTQGGFNTEAFF. The CDR3 DNA follows: TGTGCCAGCAGTTACTCGAACCCCTACACCCAAGGGGGTTTTAACACTGAAGCTTTCTTT. The chain carries TRBV6-2 or TRBV6-3 and TRBJ1-1; D is perhaps TRBD1 (6 bases). The CDR3 is 20 residues long. The V end lost 0 bases, the J end lost 2 bases, and 25 bases lay between the germline ends. The germline V gene has CDR1 MNHEY and CDR2 SVGEGT.

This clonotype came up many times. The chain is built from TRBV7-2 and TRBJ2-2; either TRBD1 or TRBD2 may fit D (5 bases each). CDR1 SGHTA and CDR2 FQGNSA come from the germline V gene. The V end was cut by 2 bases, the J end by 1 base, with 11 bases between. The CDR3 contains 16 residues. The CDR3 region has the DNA TGTGCCAGCAGCTTATTTGAGGGGCAGAACACCGGGGAGCTGTTTTTT. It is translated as CASSLFEGQNTGELFF.

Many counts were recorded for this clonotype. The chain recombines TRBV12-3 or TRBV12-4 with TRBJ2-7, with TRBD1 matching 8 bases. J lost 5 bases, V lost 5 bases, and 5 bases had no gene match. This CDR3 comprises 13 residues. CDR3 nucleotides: TGTGCCAGCAGTGGGACAGGTCGCGACGAGCAGTACTTC. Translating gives CASSGTGRDEQYF.

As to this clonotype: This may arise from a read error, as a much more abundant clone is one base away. CDR3: CASSSSGNQPQHF. CDR3 sequence (DNA): TGTGCCAGCAGCTCATCGGGGAACCAGCCCCAGCATTTT. The rearrangement joins TRBV7-9 to TRBJ1-5, with D uncertain. Trimming pared 4 bases from V and 7 bases from J, leaving 11 bases between. There are 13 residues in the CDR3. Germline V gene sequence: CDR1 SEHNR, CDR2 FQNEAQ (reference sequence). The full variable domain, with the rest looked up from reference TRBV7-9 and TRBJ1-5, is DTGVSQNPRHKITKRGQNVTFRCDPISEHNRLYWYRQTLGQGPEFLTYFQNEAQLEKSRLLSDRFSAERPKGSFSTLEIQRTEQGDSAMYLCASSSSGNQPQHFGDGTRLSIL.

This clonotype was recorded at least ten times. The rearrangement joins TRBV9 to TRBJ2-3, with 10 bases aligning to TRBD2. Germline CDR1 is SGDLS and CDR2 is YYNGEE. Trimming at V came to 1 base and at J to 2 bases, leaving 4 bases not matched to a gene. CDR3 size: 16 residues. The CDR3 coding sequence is TGTGCCAGCAGCGTATTAGCGGGGGGAGCCACAGATACGCAGTATTTT. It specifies CASSVLAGGATDTQYF. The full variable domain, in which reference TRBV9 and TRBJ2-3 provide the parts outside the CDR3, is DSGVTQTPKHLITATGQRVTLRCSPRSGDLSVYWYQQSLDQGLQFLIQYYNGEERAKGNILERFSAQQFPDLHSELNLSSLELGDSALYFCASSVLAGGATDTQYFGPGTRLTVL.

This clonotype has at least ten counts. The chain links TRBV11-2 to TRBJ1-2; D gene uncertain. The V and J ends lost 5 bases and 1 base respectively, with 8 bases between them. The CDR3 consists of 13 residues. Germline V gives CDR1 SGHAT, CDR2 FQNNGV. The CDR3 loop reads CASSLGFNYGYTF. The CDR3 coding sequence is TGTGCCAGCAGCCTAGGGTTTAACTATGGCTACACCTTC.

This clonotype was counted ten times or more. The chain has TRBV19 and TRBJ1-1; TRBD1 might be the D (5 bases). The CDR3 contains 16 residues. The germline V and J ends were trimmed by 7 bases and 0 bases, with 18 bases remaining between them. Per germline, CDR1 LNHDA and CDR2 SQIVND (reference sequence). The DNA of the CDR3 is TGTGCCAGTATGATTGGGTGGGGACCCCTGAACACTGAAGCTTTCTTT. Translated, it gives CASMIGWGPLNTEAFF.

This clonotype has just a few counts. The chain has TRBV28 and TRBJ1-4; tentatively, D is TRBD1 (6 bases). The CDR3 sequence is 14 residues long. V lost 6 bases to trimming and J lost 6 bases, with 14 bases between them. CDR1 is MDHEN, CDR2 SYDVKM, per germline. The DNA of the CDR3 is TGTGCCAGCAGGGTGACAGGAATCGATGAAAAACTGTTTTTT. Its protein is CASRVTGIDEKLFF.

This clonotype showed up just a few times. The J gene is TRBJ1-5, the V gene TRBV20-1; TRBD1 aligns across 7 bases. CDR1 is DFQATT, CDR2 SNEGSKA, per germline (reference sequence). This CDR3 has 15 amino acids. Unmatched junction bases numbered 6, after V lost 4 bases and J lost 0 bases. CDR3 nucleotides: TGCAGTGCTACCCGGGACAGCCTTAGCAATCAGCCCCAGCATTTT. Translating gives CSATRDSLSNQPQHF.

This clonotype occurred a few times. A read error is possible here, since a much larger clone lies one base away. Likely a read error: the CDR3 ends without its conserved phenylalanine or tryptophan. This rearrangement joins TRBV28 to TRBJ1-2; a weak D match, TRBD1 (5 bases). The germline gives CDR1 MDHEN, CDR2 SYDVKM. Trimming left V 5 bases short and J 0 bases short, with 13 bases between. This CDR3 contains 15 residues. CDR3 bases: TGTGCCAGCAGTCCCCCCAGGGAAACTAACTATGGCTACACCCTC. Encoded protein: CASSPPRETNYGYTL.

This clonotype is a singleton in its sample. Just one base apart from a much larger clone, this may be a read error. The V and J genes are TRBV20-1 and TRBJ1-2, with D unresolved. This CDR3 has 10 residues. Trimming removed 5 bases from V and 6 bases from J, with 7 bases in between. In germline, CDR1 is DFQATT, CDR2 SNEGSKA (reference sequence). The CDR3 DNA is TGCAGTGCTTCTTACCATGGCTACACCTTC. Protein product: CSASYHGYTF.

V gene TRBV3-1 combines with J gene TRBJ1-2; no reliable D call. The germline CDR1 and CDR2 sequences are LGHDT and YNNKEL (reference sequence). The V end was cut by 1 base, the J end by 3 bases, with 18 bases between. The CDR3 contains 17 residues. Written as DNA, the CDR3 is TGTGCCAGCAGCCAAGTAAGCGGCCCGGGCCTCGACTATGGCTACACCTTC. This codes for CASSQVSGPGLDYGYTF.

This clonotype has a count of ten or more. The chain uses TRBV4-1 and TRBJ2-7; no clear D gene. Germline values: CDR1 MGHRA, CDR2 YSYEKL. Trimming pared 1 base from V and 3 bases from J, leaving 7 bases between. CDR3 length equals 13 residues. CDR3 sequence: CASSQVRGYEQYF. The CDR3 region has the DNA TGCGCCAGCAGCCAAGTGAGAGGCTACGAGCAGTACTTC.

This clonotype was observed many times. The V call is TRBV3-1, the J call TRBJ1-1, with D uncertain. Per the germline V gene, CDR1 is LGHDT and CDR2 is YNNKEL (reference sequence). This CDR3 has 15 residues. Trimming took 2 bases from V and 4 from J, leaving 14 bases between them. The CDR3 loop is CASSQSGMTGTEAFF. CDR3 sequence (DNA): TGTGCCAGCAGCCAATCTGGGATGACCGGCACTGAAGCTTTCTTT.

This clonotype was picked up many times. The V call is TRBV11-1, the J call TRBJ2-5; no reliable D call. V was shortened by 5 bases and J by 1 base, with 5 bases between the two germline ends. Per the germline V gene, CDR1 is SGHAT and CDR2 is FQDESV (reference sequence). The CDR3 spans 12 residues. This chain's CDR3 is CASSLIQETQYF. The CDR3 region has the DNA TGTGCCAGCAGCCTTATCCAAGAGACCCAGTACTTC.

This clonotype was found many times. This chain's CDR3 is CASSPGTLNTEAFF. CDR3 nucleotide sequence: TGTGCCAGCAGCCCCGGGACGTTAAACACTGAAGCTTTCTTT. V gene TRBV6-1 combines with J gene TRBJ1-1, with a tentative D call TRBD1 (5 bases). Trimming pared 6 bases from V and 2 bases from J, leaving 13 bases between. There are 14 residues in the CDR3. Germline V gene lookup returns CDR1 MNHNS and CDR2 SASEGT.

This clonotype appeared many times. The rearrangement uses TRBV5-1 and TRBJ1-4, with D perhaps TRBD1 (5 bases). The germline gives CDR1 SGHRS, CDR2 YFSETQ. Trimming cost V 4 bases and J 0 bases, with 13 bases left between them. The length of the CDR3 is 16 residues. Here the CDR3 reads CASSKSPGATNEKLFF. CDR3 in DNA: TGCGCCAGCAGCAAAAGTCCGGGGGCAACTAATGAAAAACTGTTTTTT.

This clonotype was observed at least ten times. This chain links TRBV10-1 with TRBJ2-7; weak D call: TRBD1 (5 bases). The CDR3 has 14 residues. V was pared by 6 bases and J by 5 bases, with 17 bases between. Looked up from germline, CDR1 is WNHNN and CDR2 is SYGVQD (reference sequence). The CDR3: CASSVTGAGHEQYF. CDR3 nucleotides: TGCGCCAGCAGCGTCACTGGGGCCGGCCACGAGCAGTACTTC.

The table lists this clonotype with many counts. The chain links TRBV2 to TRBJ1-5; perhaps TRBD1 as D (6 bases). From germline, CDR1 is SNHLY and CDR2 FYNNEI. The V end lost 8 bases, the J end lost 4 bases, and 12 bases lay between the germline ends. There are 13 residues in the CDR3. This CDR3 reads CASEPGQNQPQHF. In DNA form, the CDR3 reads TGTGCCAGCGAACCCGGACAGAATCAGCCCCAGCATTTT. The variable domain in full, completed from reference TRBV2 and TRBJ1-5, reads EPEVTQTPSHQVTQMGQEVILRCVPISNHLYFYWYRQILGQKVEFLVSFYNNEISEKSEIFDDQFSVERPDGSNFTLKIRSTKLEDSAMYFCASEPGQNQPQHFGDGTRLSIL.

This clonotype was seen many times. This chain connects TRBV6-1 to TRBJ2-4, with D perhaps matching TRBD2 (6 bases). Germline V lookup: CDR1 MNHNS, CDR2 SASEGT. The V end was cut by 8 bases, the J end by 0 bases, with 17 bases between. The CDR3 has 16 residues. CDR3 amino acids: CASLSGGNLAKNIQYF. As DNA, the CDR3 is TGTGCCAGCCTTTCAGGCGGGAATCTAGCCAAAAACATTCAGTACTTC.

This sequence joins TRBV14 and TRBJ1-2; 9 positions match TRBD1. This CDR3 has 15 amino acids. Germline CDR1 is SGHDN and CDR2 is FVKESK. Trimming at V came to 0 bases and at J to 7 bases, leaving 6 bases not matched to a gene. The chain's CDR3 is CASSQDLQGASGYTF. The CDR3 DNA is TGTGCCAGCAGCCAAGACTTACAGGGGGCTAGTGGCTACACCTTC.

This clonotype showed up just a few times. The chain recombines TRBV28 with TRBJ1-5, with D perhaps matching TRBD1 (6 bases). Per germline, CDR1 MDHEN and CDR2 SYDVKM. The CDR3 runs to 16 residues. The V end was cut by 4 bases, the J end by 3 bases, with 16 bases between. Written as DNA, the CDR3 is TGTGCCAGCAGTTCGGCCGGGACAACCCCCAATCAGCCCCAGCATTTT. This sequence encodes CASSSAGTTPNQPQHF. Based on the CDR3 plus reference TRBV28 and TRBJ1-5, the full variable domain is DVKVTQSSRYLVKRTGEKVFLECVQDMDHENMFWYRQDPGLGLRLIYFSYDVKMKEKGDIPEGYSVSREKKERFSLILESASTNQTSMYLCASSSAGTTPNQPQHFGDGTRLSIL.